This T cell receptor beta chain is drawn from a study of T cell responses to AZD1222 COVID-19 vaccine. V trimming: 3 bases; J trimming: 4 bases; junction bases outside the gene matches: 2. Per the germline V gene, CDR1 is KGHDR and CDR2 is SFDVKD. The CDR3 is made up of 14 amino acids. Libraries were prepared by immunoSEQ multiplex PCR; TCRdb keeps only in-frame clonotypes and omits some of them. The sample includes 150,000 or so clones, about 87% of them seen just once. The chain carries TRBV24-1 and TRBJ2-1; TRBD2 matches at 7 bases. The clonotype originates from an adult in good health. The sequencing here drew on peripheral blood, taken on day 0 of MenACWY control vaccination. The chain's CDR3 is CATSDPSGYNEQFF. CDR3 DNA sequence: TGTGCCACCAGTGATCCTAGCGGTTACAATGAGCAGTTCTTC.